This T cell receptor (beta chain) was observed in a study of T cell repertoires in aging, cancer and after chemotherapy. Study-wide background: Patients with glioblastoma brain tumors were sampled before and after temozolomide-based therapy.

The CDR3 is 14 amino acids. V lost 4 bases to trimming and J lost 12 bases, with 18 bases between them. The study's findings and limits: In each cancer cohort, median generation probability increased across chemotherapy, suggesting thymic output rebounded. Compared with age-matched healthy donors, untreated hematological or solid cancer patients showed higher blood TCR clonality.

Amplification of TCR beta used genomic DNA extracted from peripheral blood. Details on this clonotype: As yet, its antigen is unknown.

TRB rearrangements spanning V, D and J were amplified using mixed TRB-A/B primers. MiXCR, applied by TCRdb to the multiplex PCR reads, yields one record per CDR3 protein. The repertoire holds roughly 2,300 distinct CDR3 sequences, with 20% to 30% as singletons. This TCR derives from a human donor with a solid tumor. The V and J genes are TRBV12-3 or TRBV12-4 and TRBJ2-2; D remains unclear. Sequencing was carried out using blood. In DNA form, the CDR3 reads TGTGCCAGCAGTTCCCCAAAGAACACCGGAAAGCTGTTTTTT. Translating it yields CASSSPKNTGKLFF.